This T cell receptor (beta chain) was identified in a study of OX40 agonist ivuxolimab in advanced cancers. The repertoire was sequenced with immunoSEQ multiplex PCR; TCRdb's copy has only in-frame clones and lacks some. Seen here are about 50,000 clones, 70% to 80% observed once, and the top ten hold more than 0.9%. Notes on this clone: Its specificity is not known.

Study-wide points: Clones of CD4+ and CD8+ blood T cells grew by week 6 at doses of 0.1 to 3.0 mg/kg. On average, CD8+ T cells had more expanded clones than CD4+.

The sequencing here drew on CD4+ or CD8+ T cells sorted from blood, taken in a trial of the OX40 agonist ivuxolimab. The sequence was obtained from an adult with an advanced solid tumor such as melanoma, head and neck, liver or kidney cancer.

CDR3 protein: CSVETVPNYGYTF. The CDR3 nucleotides are TGCAGCGTTGAGACAGTACCCAACTATGGCTACACCTTC. The J gene is TRBJ1-2, the V gene TRBV29-1; D might be TRBD1 (5 bases). Trimming took 3 bases from V and 2 from J, leaving 10 bases between them. CDR1 SQVTM and CDR2 ANQGSEA come from the germline V gene. The CDR3 runs 13 residues.